These T cell receptor beta chains were read from a single sample in a study of regulatory T cells in long-lasting Graves disease. TCRdb redid the calling of the multiplex PCR reads with MiXCR, one entry per CDR3 protein. The sample has around 460,000 distinct CDR3 sequences, about 22% seen once. The sequencing here drew on peripheral blood mononuclear cells (PBMCs), taken when the disease was refractory, from a patient treated with antithyroid drugs. All receptors come from a female donor with Graves disease. Both conserved end residues are part of each CDR3. A D gene is named only where the DNA matches it firmly. Clone size, where shown, is once, few, many, or a class for clones that have expanded.

CDR3 DNA	CDR3 protein	J gene	CDR3 length	D gene	V gene	clone size
TGTGCCAGCAGTGCTGGGACGGATGCCTACGAGCAGTACTTC	CASSAGTDAYEQYF	TRBJ2-7	14	NA	TRBV12-3/TRBV12-4	NA
TGTGCCAGTAGTATAGTGCGCACCGGGGAGCTGTTTTTT	CASSIVRTGELFF	TRBJ2-2	13	NA	TRBV19	few
TGTGCCAGCAGTTTATCCCGGGACAGGGGGGACACTGAAGCTTTCTTT	CASSLSRDRGDTEAFF	TRBJ1-1	16	TRBD1	TRBV27	many
TGTGCCAGCAGCCCTCCTCTTGGGGGGGAGGTAGGAGAGACCCAGTACTTC	CASSPPLGGEVGETQYF	TRBJ2-5	17	TRBD2	TRBV7-8	few
TGTGCCAGCAGCTCCAAAGCCTACGAGCAGTACTTC	CASSSKAYEQYF	TRBJ2-7	12	NA	TRBV6-1	many
TGTGCCAGCAGTTTATCGGCCGATGAAGCTTTCTTT	CASSLSADEAFF	TRBJ1-1	12	NA	TRBV28	many
TGTGCCAGCAGTTTAACAGGGATGTACGAGCAGTACTTC	CASSLTGMYEQYF	TRBJ2-7	13	NA	TRBV7-2	many
TGTGCCAGCAGTTACTCGTTTTTCCCGGCCGGGTCTGAAGCTTTCTTT	CASSYSFFPAGSEAFF	TRBJ1-1	16	NA	TRBV6-2/TRBV6-3	many
TGTGCCAGCAGCTTATCGACAGGGTGGGACATTCAGTACTTC	CASSLSTGWDIQYF	TRBJ2-4	14	TRBD1	TRBV11-2	NA
TGTGCCAGCAGTAACCGGGACTTGCAAGAGACCCAGTACTTC	CASSNRDLQETQYF	TRBJ2-5	14	NA	TRBV28	many
TGCAGCGTTTCAGTAGGGGGGTCAGATCAGCCCCAGCATTTT	CSVSVGGSDQPQHF	TRBJ1-5	14	NA	TRBV29-1	few
TGTGCCAGCAGCTTGTTTCCGGGGGCTTCATACACTGAAGCTTTCTTT	CASSLFPGASYTEAFF	TRBJ1-1	16	NA	TRBV7-2	many
TGTGCCAGCAGTCCCCCCCAGGGGGAAGGGGGGAATGAGCAGTTCTTC	CASSPPQGEGGNEQFF	TRBJ2-1	16	NA	TRBV2	many
TGTGCCACCAGCACGATCCGGACGGGGCCCGACGAGCAGTACTTC	CATSTIRTGPDEQYF	TRBJ2-7	15	NA	TRBV15	many
TGTGCCAGCAGCTTGGCGACAGAAGGAGTAGACTATGGCTACACCTTC	CASSLATEGVDYGYTF	TRBJ1-2	16	NA	TRBV5-6	NA
TGTGCCAGCAGTTTAGGGGACAGGGGGAACACTGAAGCTTTCTTT	CASSLGDRGNTEAFF	TRBJ1-1	15	TRBD1	TRBV28	few
TGTGCCAGCAGTTTCCAACGTAGCGGGAGCGGAACAGATACGCAGTATTTT	CASSFQRSGSGTDTQYF	TRBJ2-3	17	TRBD2	TRBV2	NA
TGTGCCAGCAGTTCCCAGTTAAATGAGCAGTTCTTC	CASSSQLNEQFF	TRBJ2-1	12	NA	TRBV12-3/TRBV12-4	NA
TGTGCCAGCAGTTTGCAGGACAGGGACTATGGCTACACCTTC	CASSLQDRDYGYTF	TRBJ1-2	14	TRBD1	TRBV28	many
TGCGCCAGCAGCTTGGCCGGGTTCGGAGAGACAAGCTCTGGGGCCAACGTCCTGACTTTC	CASSLAGFGETSSGANVLTF	TRBJ2-6	20	NA	TRBV5-1	NA
TGTGCCAGCAGCCATCCTTTAGCGGGAGAGGGCTACGAGCAGTACTTC	CASSHPLAGEGYEQYF	TRBJ2-7	16	TRBD2	TRBV7-6	many
TGTGCCAGCAGTTTGGGGTTTGGGGTAGAGACCCAGTACTTC	CASSLGFGVETQYF	TRBJ2-5	14	NA	TRBV6-5	NA
TGTGCCAGCAGCGTAGAAAGCGATGCGGCTGGGGGCGACACTGAAGCTTTCTTT	CASSVESDAAGGDTEAFF	TRBJ1-1	18	NA	TRBV9	many
TGTGCCAGCAGTTTTCGGTCCGAGTATAGCAATCAGCCCCAGCATTTT	CASSFRSEYSNQPQHF	TRBJ1-5	16	NA	TRBV28	few
TGTGCCAGCAGCTTATCGGGCCTAGCGATGGAGACCCAGTACTTC	CASSLSGLAMETQYF	TRBJ2-5	15	NA	TRBV11-3	many
TGTGCCAGCACAGCCTCGTCTAGGGTTCAGCCCCAGCATTTT	CASTASSRVQPQHF	TRBJ1-5	14	NA	TRBV28	NA
TGTGCCAGCGGCCTAACTGGCAGCGTAGCCTATGGCTACACCTTC	CASGLTGSVAYGYTF	TRBJ1-2	15	NA	TRBV6-1	few
TGCAGCGGGCGACTAGCGGGAGCAAACGAGCAGTACTTC	CSGRLAGANEQYF	TRBJ2-7	13	TRBD2	TRBV29-1	NA
TGTGCCAGCAGCCAAGAATCCTACGAGCAGTACTTC	CASSQESYEQYF	TRBJ2-7	12	NA	TRBV3-1	many
TGCAGCGGCAGGAGCCTTATGAACACTGAAGCTTTCTTT	CSGRSLMNTEAFF	TRBJ1-1	13	NA	TRBV29-1	many
TGCGCCAGCAGTGAGTCTAGCCTTTCGGACACTGAAGCTTTCTTT	CASSESSLSDTEAFF	TRBJ1-1	15	NA	TRBV10-2	NA
TGTGCCAGCAGCCTACAGGGCCCATCCATGAACACTGAAGCTTTCTTT	CASSLQGPSMNTEAFF	TRBJ1-1	16	NA	TRBV27	many
TGTGCCAGCAGCAACCGTGGAGGAGGTTACCAAGAGACCCAGTACTTC	CASSNRGGGYQETQYF	TRBJ2-5	16	NA	TRBV14	NA
TGTGCCAGCAGCTTAGGCCTTGGCTATTCACCCCTCCACTTT	CASSLGLGYSPLHF	TRBJ1-6	14	NA	TRBV7-6	NA
TGTGCCAGCAGCTTAGCGGCGGTTAACTACGAGCAGTACTTC	CASSLAAVNYEQYF	TRBJ2-7	14	NA	TRBV7-2	many
TGTGCCAGCAGGTTCGGACAGGCGAGCTCCTACGAGCAGTACTTC	CASRFGQASSYEQYF	TRBJ2-7	15	TRBD1	TRBV6-2/TRBV6-3	NA
TGTGCCAGTAGTATAACCCGGGACACCGGGCACGAGCAGTACTTC	CASSITRDTGHEQYF	TRBJ2-7	15	NA	TRBV19	few
TGTGCCAGTAGTGGCGCGGGAGGAGAGACCCAGTACTTC	CASSGAGGETQYF	TRBJ2-5	13	TRBD2	TRBV19	many
TGCAGTGTCCCTGGTCGGATGGAGGGCTATGGCTACACCTTC	CSVPGRMEGYGYTF	TRBJ1-2	14	NA	TRBV20-1	NA
TGTGCCAGCACCACCCAGGACGGTGCTTTCTTT	CASTTQDGAFF	TRBJ1-1	11	NA	TRBV7-9	NA
TGTGCCAGCAGCTTATCAGGGGGGTCCTTGAACACTGAAGCTTTCTTT	CASSLSGGSLNTEAFF	TRBJ1-1	16	TRBD1	TRBV11-2	many
TGTGCCAGCAGCCGCACAGGGATTGAGACCCAGTACTTC	CASSRTGIETQYF	TRBJ2-5	13	NA	TRBV7-9	many
TGTGCCAGCAGTAAGGGACAGGGTTCGAACACTGAAGCTTTCTTT	CASSKGQGSNTEAFF	TRBJ1-1	15	TRBD1	TRBV6-1	many
TGTGCCAGTAGTAACAGGGGGCGAATTAGCGGGATGACCGGGGAGCTGTTTTTT	CASSNRGRISGMTGELFF	TRBJ2-2	18	NA	TRBV19	few
TGCAGCGTTGAAGCGACAGGGGGCCATGGCTACACCTTC	CSVEATGGHGYTF	TRBJ1-2	13	TRBD1	TRBV29-1	many
TGTGCCAGCAGCCAAGTTACCACTGAAGCTTTCTTT	CASSQVTTEAFF	TRBJ1-1	12	NA	TRBV14	NA
TGTGCCAGCACCGGGGCTGACTATGGCTACACCTTC	CASTGADYGYTF	TRBJ1-2	12	NA	TRBV6-1	NA
TGTGCCAGCAGTTTAGAGGGCTACGAGCAGTACTTC	CASSLEGYEQYF	TRBJ2-7	12	NA	TRBV28	many
TGTGCCAGCACCGCGGCGTGGATCTACACTGAAGCTTTCTTT	CASTAAWIYTEAFF	TRBJ1-1	14	NA	TRBV12-3/TRBV12-4	many
TGTGCCTGGAGTGTACCCCCCACAGATACGCAGTATTTT	CAWSVPPTDTQYF	TRBJ2-3	13	NA	TRBV30	NA
TGTGCCAGCAGCCGAAGCCGGGACGGGAGTGAAAAACTGTTTTTT	CASSRSRDGSEKLFF	TRBJ1-4	15	NA	TRBV6-2/TRBV6-3	NA
TGTGCCAGTAGACGGGACAGCAGCTCTCGGCCCCAGCATTTT	CASRRDSSSRPQHF	TRBJ1-5	14	TRBD1	TRBV19	few
TGTGCCAGCAGACTTGGGGCAGGCGGGATCAGACTCCAAGAGACCCAGTACTTC	CASRLGAGGIRLQETQYF	TRBJ2-5	18	NA	TRBV28	many
TGTGCCAGCTCACCTGGGACAGTTTTATTTGGCTACACCTTC	CASSPGTVLFGYTF	TRBJ1-2	14	TRBD1	TRBV18	NA
TGTGCCAGCAGTTCCGGGACTAGCCGTTCCTACGAGCAGTACTTC	CASSSGTSRSYEQYF	TRBJ2-7	15	TRBD2	TRBV12-3/TRBV12-4	many